The 22 T cell receptor beta chains presented below share a single source sample, sequenced in a study of cytomegalovirus exposure and HLA in healthy donors. The PCR contained 60 Vbeta and 13 Jbeta primers. Only in-frame clones appear in the TCRdb table, and some are missing; sequencing was by immunoSEQ multiplex PCR. The repertoire consists of about 160,000 clones, with around 90% occurring once and the leading ten covering 0.8% to 1%. The sample consisted of PBMCs. Receptors originate from a woman aged 30 to 39 in good health and CMV-seronegative.

This sequence joins TRBV5-1 and TRBJ1-1, with 8 bases matching TRBD1. Per germline, CDR1 SGHRS and CDR2 YFSETQ. J lost 0 bases, V lost 2 bases, and 3 bases had no gene match. The CDR3 consists of 15 residues. The chain's CDR3 is CASSLRTGMNTEAFF. The DNA of the CDR3 is TGCGCCAGCAGCTTACGGACAGGGATGAACACTGAAGCTTTCTTT.

The V call is TRBV7-8, the J call TRBJ2-2, with 10 nucleotides matching TRBD1. The CDR3 is 15 amino acids. Germline assignment: CDR1 SGHVS and CDR2 FQNEAQ. V dropped 5 bases and J dropped 4; count of bases not matched to a gene: 4. CDR3 loop: CASSRDRGLTGELFF. The CDR3 nucleotides are TGTGCCAGCAGCCGGGACAGGGGCCTCACCGGGGAGCTGTTTTTT.

The CDR3 sequence is CASSVWIGEGEQYF. CDR3 nucleotides: TGTGCCAGCAGCGTATGGATAGGGGAAGGCGAGCAGTACTTC. The chain is built from TRBV9 and TRBJ2-7; maybe TRBD1 (5 bases). Trimming took off 1 base at V and 6 bases at J, with 14 bases between the two ends. The CDR3 totals 14 residues. Germline V gene data show CDR1 as SGDLS and CDR2 as YYNGEE.

The genes are TRBV7-9 and TRBJ1-5; D remains ambiguous. The V gene lost 5 bases and the J gene lost 6 bases, with 8 bases spanning the gap. Germline V gene lookup returns CDR1 SEHNR and CDR2 FQNEAQ (reference sequence). The CDR3 has 12 residues. The CDR3 sequence is CASSEVGQPQHF. CDR3 coding DNA: TGTGCCAGCAGCGAGGTAGGTCAGCCCCAGCATTTT. The whole variable domain, filled in from reference TRBV7-9 and TRBJ1-5, reads DTGVSQNPRHKITKRGQNVTFRCDPISEHNRLYWYRQTLGQGPEFLTYFQNEAQLEKSRLLSDRFSAERPKGSFSTLEIQRTEQGDSAMYLCASSEVGQPQHFGDGTRLSIL.

This clone has a single count. This chain links TRBV7-3 with TRBJ2-5; D gene unclear. V was trimmed by 3 bases and J by 4 bases, leaving 9 bases between them. The V gene's germline CDR1 is SGHTA and CDR2 FQGTGA. The length of the CDR3 is 13 residues. The CDR3 spells CASSFGELETQYF. The CDR3 DNA is TGTGCCAGCAGCTTTGGAGAGTTAGAGACCCAGTACTTC.

CDR3 bases: TGTGCCAGTAGCTTGACAGGACGAAACACTGAAGCTTTCTTT. It yields the protein CASSLTGRNTEAFF. The chain links TRBV19 to TRBJ1-1, with a tentative D call TRBD1 (6 bases). This CDR3 region has 14 residues. Between the trimmed V and J ends, which lost 6 bases and 2 bases, there was a span of 13 bases. Germline V gene lookup returns CDR1 LNHDA and CDR2 SQIVND (reference sequence).

The V gene is TRBV5-1, the J gene TRBJ2-4, with 7 nucleotides matching TRBD2. Per the germline V gene, CDR1 is SGHRS and CDR2 is YFSETQ. This CDR3 comprises 15 residues. After removal of 0 bases from V and 8 bases from J, the junction contained 8 bases not matched to a gene. CDR3 loop: CASSLGTSWVDIQYF. For the CDR3, the DNA is TGCGCCAGCAGCTTGGGGACTAGTTGGGTTGACATTCAGTACTTC.

A remark on this clone: One end of the junction fails to match germline, which may point to a read error. Other nucleotide sequences in the sample specify the same CDR3. The J gene is TRBJ1-4, the V gene TRBV7-9, with D perhaps TRBD1 (5 bases). The length of the CDR3 is 13 residues. Germline lookup yields CDR1 SEHNR and CDR2 FQNEAQ (reference sequence). CDR3 DNA sequence: TGTGCCAGCAGCTTAGAGACAGTAAGCGCCATGTTTTTC. It translates to CASSLETVSAMFF.

The chain combines TRBV5-1 with TRBJ2-5, with 11 bases fitting TRBD2. The length of the CDR3 is 15 residues. In germline, CDR1 is SGHRS, CDR2 YFSETQ. Losses at the gene ends were 4 bases for V and 3 bases for J; bases not matched to a gene: 5. CDR3 DNA: TGCGCCAGCAGCCGTAAACTAGCGGGAGAAGAGACCCAGTACTTC. This encodes CASSRKLAGEETQYF. Together with reference TRBV5-1 and TRBJ2-5, the CDR3 gives the full variable domain: KAGVTQTPRYLIKTRGQQVTLSCSPISGHRSVSWYQQTPGQGLQFLFEYFSETQRNKGNFPGRFSGRQFSNSRSEMNVSTLELGDSALYLCASSRKLAGEETQYFGPGTRLLVL.

The chain carries TRBV7-2 and TRBJ2-7; 9 positions agree with TRBD2. The V segment lost 3 bases and the J segment 5 bases; nucleotides outside the gene matches: 8. The CDR3 contains 15 residues. The V gene's germline CDR1 is SGHTA and CDR2 FQGNSA. The CDR3 loop reads CASSLGRGGLDEQYF. The CDR3 coding sequence is TGTGCCAGCAGCTTGGGGCGGGGGGGCCTTGACGAGCAGTACTTC.

The chain joins TRBV11-3 to TRBJ2-1, with D perhaps matching TRBD1 (6 bases). Trimming pared 5 bases from V and 1 base from J, leaving 12 bases between. The germline V gene has CDR1 SGHNT and CDR2 YENEEA. The CDR3 is 15 amino acids. This CDR3 reads CASSTRGGSYNEQFF. The CDR3 region has the DNA TGTGCCAGCAGCACCCGAGGGGGATCCTACAATGAGCAGTTCTTC.

J is TRBJ2-3 and V is TRBV6-4; 11 bases agree with TRBD1. The V gene's germline CDR1 is MRHNA and CDR2 SNTAGT. This CDR3 spans 16 amino acids. V shed 5 bases and J 5 bases; nucleotides not matched to a gene: 9. This CDR3 reads CASSPDRGRPGDTQYF. CDR3 bases: TGTGCCAGCAGTCCGGACAGGGGGCGCCCCGGAGATACGCAGTATTTT.

The table lists this clone with a count of one. The genes are TRBV27 and TRBJ2-7; 7 bases agree with TRBD1. The CDR3 runs to 13 residues. Germline CDR1 MNHEY, CDR2 SMNVEV (reference sequence). The trim removed 4 bases at V and 2 bases at J, leaving 2 bases unmatched. The CDR3 region has the DNA TGTGCCAGCAGTTGGGACAGAACCTACGAGCAGTACTTC. Protein sequence: CASSWDRTYEQYF.

The chain joins TRBV7-2 to TRBJ2-7; 9 bases are a match to TRBD1. Trimming took 1 base from V and 7 from J; bases not matched to a gene: 8. The CDR3 contains 15 residues. Germline-derived CDR1 and CDR2 are SGHTA and FQGNSA. As DNA, the CDR3 is TGTGCCAGCAGCTTAGTAGTGGGACAGGGTCTGGAGCAGTACTTC. The encoded protein is CASSLVVGQGLEQYF.

Only a few counts were recorded for this clone. The chain has TRBV19 and TRBJ1-5; D gene uncertain. V gave up 5 bases and J gave up 1 base, with 15 bases separating them. CDR1 is LNHDA, CDR2 SQIVND, per germline (reference sequence). This CDR3 spans 16 amino acids. The CDR3 is CASSPLDRLSNQPQHF. In DNA form, the CDR3 reads TGTGCCAGTAGTCCACTCGATAGATTAAGCAATCAGCCCCAGCATTTT.

The chain couples TRBV18 to TRBJ2-7; TRBD2 aligns across 7 bases. Germline V lookup: CDR1 KGHSH, CDR2 LQKENI. V shed 2 bases, J shed 3 bases, and the junction held 1 base outside the gene matches. The CDR3 runs to 13 residues. The CDR3 loop is CASSPWTSYEQYF. The CDR3 DNA follows: TGTGCCAGCTCACCATGGACTAGCTACGAGCAGTACTTC.

This chain joins TRBV18 and TRBJ2-2, with D hard to call. This CDR3 has 14 residues. CDR1 KGHSH and CDR2 LQKENI come from the germline V gene. The V end lost 5 bases, the J end lost 1 base, and 8 bases lay between the germline ends. The CDR3 nucleotides are TGTGCCAGCTCATCTCGACTGAACACCGGGGAGCTGTTTTTT. Its translation is CASSSRLNTGELFF. The variable domain in full, with the rest retrieved from reference TRBV18 and TRBJ2-2, is NAGVMQNPRHLVRRRGQEARLRCSPMKGHSHVYWYRQLPEEGLKFMVYLQKENIIDESGMPKERFSAEFPKEGPSILRIQQVVRGDSAAYFCASSSRLNTGELFFGEGSRLTVL.

This chain links TRBV29-1 with TRBJ2-5; D call uncertain. The DNA end is more similar to TRBJ2-7, so the J call may be wrong. The CDR3 is 13 amino acids. The germline CDR1 and CDR2 sequences are SQVTM and ANQGSEA. The CDR3 DNA reads TGCAGCGTTGAAGTGAGCCGAGGCTACGAGCAGTACTTC. As protein: CSVEVSRGYEQYF.

The genes are TRBV5-1 and TRBJ2-7; 7 nucleotides agree with TRBD1. V dropped 4 bases and J dropped 5; count of bases not matched to a gene: 9. This CDR3 is 14 amino acids long. CDR1 is SGHRS and CDR2 is YFSETQ in the germline V gene. CDR3 sequence: CASSPTGQSNEQYF. CDR3 nucleotides: TGCGCCAGCAGCCCGACGGGACAGTCTAACGAGCAGTACTTC.

J is TRBJ2-1 and V is TRBV7-6, with 14 bases that match TRBD2. Germline V CDR1 and CDR2: SGHVS, FNYEAQ. This CDR3 contains 15 residues. V trimming: 5 bases; J trimming: 9 bases; junction bases outside the gene matches: 6. For the CDR3, the DNA is TGTGCCAGCAGCAAGACTAGCGGGGGGGCCGGTGAGCAGTTCTTC. Protein product: CASSKTSGGAGEQFF.

The gene calls are TRBV6-6 and TRBJ2-3, with TRBD1 identical over 8 bases. Germline values: CDR1 MNHNY, CDR2 SVGAGI (reference sequence). The V gene end was trimmed by 5 bases and the J gene end by 2 bases; junction bases not matched to a gene: 9. CDR3 length equals 16 residues. This CDR3 reads CASSLAGQGYTDTQYF. In DNA form, the CDR3 reads TGTGCCAGCAGTCTGGCAGGACAGGGCTACACAGATACGCAGTATTTT.

This clone was seen just once. This chain uses TRBV5-8 with TRBJ2-7; D perhaps matches TRBD2 (7 bases). CDR3 length: 15 amino acids. V was pared by 4 bases and J by 4 bases, with 18 bases between. Germline values: CDR1 SGHTS, CDR2 YDEGEE. The CDR3 DNA reads as TGTGCCAGCAGCCTCAGCCGGGGGGCGGGATACGAGCAGTACTTC. The encoded protein is CASSLSRGAGYEQYF.